Sequencing of this T cell receptor (beta chain) was carried out in a study of T cell changes during pregnancy in multiple sclerosis. The method was immunoSEQ multiplex PCR; TCRdb's version includes in-frame clones alone and lacks a portion of them. Counted here are under 80,000 clones, roughly 92% occurring once; the ten biggest clones make up roughly 3.6%. V lost 5 bases and J lost 4; bases outside the gene matches: 5. The CDR3 runs 15 residues. Germline values: CDR1 SEHNR, CDR2 FQNEAQ (reference sequence). The chain links TRBV7-9 to TRBJ2-1, with TRBD1 identical over 10 bases. The clonotype was recovered from a female donor in good health, enrolled as a control in a pregnancy study. This specimen consisted of peripheral blood, obtained after pregnancy. The CDR3 nucleotides read TGTGCCAGCAGCCCAGGGACAGGGGTGTACAATGAGCAGTTCTTC. It yields the protein CASSPGTGVYNEQFF.